This T cell receptor (beta chain) was sequenced during a study of blood T cell repertoires in COVID-19 (dated by TCRdb to about 2020). As for the study more broadly: Samples from collaborators originated in the United States, Italy and Spain and spanned both the acute and convalescent phases of COVID-19. The prospective study material was composed of cDNA or gDNA derived from T cells, B-cell-depleted T cells, or PBMCs. Subjects who had been exposed to COVID-19, were actively infected with it, or had recovered from it provided the deeply sampled blood TCRbeta repertoires that made up the dataset. The repertoires were released in a freely available public database meant as a resource for research on the immune response to SARS-CoV-2. Samples were obtained from the ongoing ImmuneRACE study (first 160 participants) and from some 1,200 subjects provided by 6 global collaborators. The sample metadata nearly always contained a de-identified subject ID, COVID-19 status, age in years and sex. Where available, HLA class I and class II types were taken from metadata supplied by the sample provider and were not determined by assay-based typing.

Points on this clone: No cognate antigen has been identified for it. It has no much larger one-base neighbor in the sample; base qualities were not kept.

The paper's findings and limits, for the study overall: Clinical and demographic metadata were provided uncurated, with the amount varying by source and participant.

One collaborating source in Seattle enrolled patients during active infection and followed them longitudinally through the course of disease. Collaborating institutions collected whole blood in K2EDTA tubes following their own protocols. For TCRbeta analysis, collaborators shipped samples as frozen whole blood, isolated PBMCs, or DNA extracted from either of those sample types. The immunoSEQ Assay, a bias-controlled multiplex PCR, was used to amplify TCRbeta CDR3 regions from genomic DNA. Turning to the authors' computational methods: Nucleated cell counts per sample were estimated from amplification of reference gene primers within the assay. To quantify the absolute abundance of each unique TCRbeta CDR3 rearrangement, sequence reads were collapsed and filtered. For each sample, productive Simpson clonality was calculated as the square root of Simpson's diversity index over productive rearrangements. As stored in TCRdb, this immuneACCESS dataset retains in-frame rearrangements with V and J assigned. A fraction of the clones does not appear; measured against another copy, unresolved V genes explain less than half of the discrepancy, and the remainder lacks a known reason. The DNA was the basis for D and trimming; V, J and clone size are from that table. In all, the sample holds roughly 160,000 clones, and 80% to 90% of those were seen once. The top ten hold under 6.5% of the sample.

The TCR was taken from a woman between 50 and 59 years old with COVID-19, enrolled during active disease. The sample was peripheral blood.

The DNA is as follows: TGTGCCAGCAGCTCGCGGGGGGCGCTTGGCTACACCTTC. Its translation reads: CASSSRGALGYTF. The sequence joins TRBV6-2 or TRBV6-3 to TRBJ1-2; the D segment could be TRBD1, given 6 matching bases. V is reduced by 6 bases and J by 7 bases, leaving a spacing of 15 bases between them. The CDR3 holds 13 amino acids from the cysteine to the phenylalanine. Only the CDR3 portion is preserved as DNA: 39 bases, with reading frame beginning at the first base. The germline V gene supplies CDR1 MNHEY and CDR2 SVGEGT.